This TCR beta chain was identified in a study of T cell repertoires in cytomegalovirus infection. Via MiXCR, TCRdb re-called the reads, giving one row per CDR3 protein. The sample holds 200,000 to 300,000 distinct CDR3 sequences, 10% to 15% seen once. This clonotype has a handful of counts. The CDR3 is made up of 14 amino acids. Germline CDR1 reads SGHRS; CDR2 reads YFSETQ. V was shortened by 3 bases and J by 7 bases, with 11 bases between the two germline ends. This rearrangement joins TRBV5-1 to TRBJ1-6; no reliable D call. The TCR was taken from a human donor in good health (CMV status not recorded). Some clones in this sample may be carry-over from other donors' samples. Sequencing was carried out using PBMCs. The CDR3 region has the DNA TGCGCCAGCAGCTACGGGGTCGACAATTCACCCCTCCACTTT. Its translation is CASSYGVDNSPLHF.